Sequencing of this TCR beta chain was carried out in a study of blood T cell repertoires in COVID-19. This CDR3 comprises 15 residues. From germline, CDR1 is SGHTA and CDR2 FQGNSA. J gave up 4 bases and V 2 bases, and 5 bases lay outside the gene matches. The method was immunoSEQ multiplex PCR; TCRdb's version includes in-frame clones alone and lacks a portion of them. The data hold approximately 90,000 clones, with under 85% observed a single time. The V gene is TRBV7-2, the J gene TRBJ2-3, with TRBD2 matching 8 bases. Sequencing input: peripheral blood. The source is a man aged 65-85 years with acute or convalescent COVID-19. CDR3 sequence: CASSLQGSGADTQYF. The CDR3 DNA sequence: TGTGCCAGCAGCTTACAGGGTAGCGGGGCAGATACGCAGTATTTT.